This T cell receptor beta chain was sequenced for a study of HIV-infected patients and healthy controls. This clonotype was seen more than once but under ten times. J was trimmed by 4 bases and V by 4 bases; bases with no gene match: 6. The length of the CDR3 is 13 residues. The germline V gene encodes CDR1 SQVTM and CDR2 ANQGSEA. Using its own MiXCR run on the 5' RACE reads, TCRdb lists one record per CDR3 protein. The sample comprises under 70,000 distinct CDR3 sequences, about 19% of which are singletons, and 1.4% rests with the top ten. The TCR originated in a human donor in good health. The sequencing sample was made of CD4+ T cells from blood. The chain couples TRBV29-1 to TRBJ2-5; 7 bases map to TRBD2. The CDR3 nucleotides read TGCAGCGTTGCTACCGCGGGAGTAGAGACCCAGTACTTC. Translated: CSVATAGVETQYF.